The clone carrying this T cell receptor (beta chain) was seen at least ten times. The antigen is unknown. The entry originates in a study of CD8 T cells in ankylosing spondylitis. Regarding the study as a whole: There were earlier reports of some motif variants in reactive arthritis synovial fluid and blood. Characteristic of ankylosing spondylitis blood, it appeared, was a TCR beta motif comprising about eight highly homologous variants.

Germline CDR1 and CDR2: SEHNR and FQNEAQ (reference sequence). CDR3 length equals 13 residues. Between the trimmed V and J ends, which lost 0 bases and 10 bases, there was a span of 12 bases. MiXCR was run by TCRdb on the 5' RACE reads, yielding one entry per CDR3 protein. The table records approximately 30,000 distinct CDR3 sequences, 7.9% of them present only once. The sequencing input was blood. V and J are TRBV7-9 and TRBJ1-1; perhaps TRBD1 as D (5 bases). This TCR was recovered from a male donor with ankylosing spondylitis or in good health (not recorded which). The CDR3, as DNA: TGTGCCAGCAGCTTAGCTGGGGACGTGGGAGCTTTCTTT. Protein sequence: CASSLAGDVGAFF.